This entry lists 11 T cell receptor beta chains sequenced from one sample in a study of T cell responses to AZD1222 COVID-19 vaccine. Produced via immunoSEQ multiplex PCR; TCRdb's table is partial and in-frame only. The sample consists of tens of thousands of clones, around 87% of them appearing once. The material sequenced was peripheral blood, taken 28 days after the second AZD1222 dose. All receptors come from an adult who received the AZD1222 COVID-19 vaccine.

The chain has TRBV28 and TRBJ2-7; perhaps TRBD2 as D (6 bases). The germline V and J ends were trimmed by 5 bases and 3 bases, with 38 bases remaining between them. Germline-derived CDR1 and CDR2 are MDHEN and SYDVKM. The CDR3 sequence is 22 residues long. DNA for the CDR3: TGTGCCAGCAGTCCCGGGGGTCGTTTCGGATCTATGATACGGAACGGGGGCTACGAGCAGTACTTC. It translates to CASSPGGRFGSMIRNGGYEQYF.

This clone appeared once. The V gene is TRBV6-6, the J gene TRBJ1-1; no definite D call. This CDR3 spans 13 amino acids. Trimming left V 8 bases short and J 5 bases short, with 15 bases between. Germline CDR1 and CDR2: MNHNY and SVGAGI (reference sequence). The CDR3 DNA reads as TGTGCCAGCTACCTAACCCGAGAAACTGAAGCTTTCTTT. It yields the protein CASYLTRETEAFF.

This chain connects TRBV29-1 to TRBJ1-4, with no clear D. CDR1 is SQVTM, CDR2 ANQGSEA, per germline. The germline V and J ends were trimmed by 7 bases and 7 bases, with 19 bases remaining between them. This CDR3 is built from 14 residues. In nucleotides, the CDR3 is TGCAGCGCCAAACCTGGTGCAGGAGGTGAAAAACTGTTTTTT. This translates into CSAKPGAGGEKLFF.

In nucleotides, the CDR3 is TGTGCCAGCAGCTTGGGAGAGACCCAGTACTTC. This gives the protein CASSLGETQYF. The J gene is TRBJ2-5, the V gene TRBV11-2; D ambiguous. From germline, CDR1 is SGHAT and CDR2 FQNNGV. The CDR3 consists of 11 residues. V lost 3 bases, J lost 4 bases, and 3 bases lay in between.

The rearrangement uses TRBV27 and TRBJ2-3; TRBD2 aligns across 7 bases. The CDR3 has 14 amino acids. Trimming took 11 bases from V and 0 from J; bases not matched to a gene: 8. The germline CDR1 and CDR2 sequences are MNHEY and SMNVEV (reference sequence). CDR3 amino acids: CAVIHGGSTDTQYF. CDR3 bases: TGTGCCGTTATACACGGGGGGAGCACAGATACGCAGTATTTT.

The chain recombines TRBV6-5 with TRBJ2-2, with 7 bases lining up with TRBD2. The V segment lost 8 bases and the J segment 1 base; nucleotides outside the gene matches: 4. Per the germline V gene, CDR1 is MNHEY and CDR2 is SVGAGI. This CDR3 has 14 amino acids. The CDR3 nucleotides are TGTGCCAGCGGGGGGGACCGGAACACCGGGGAGCTGTTTTTT. This codes for CASGGDRNTGELFF.

This chain joins TRBV11-2 and TRBJ2-3, with D maybe TRBD2 (6 bases). CDR3 length equals 13 residues. Germline-derived CDR1 and CDR2 are SGHAT and FQNNGV. With 6 bases removed from V and 2 bases from J, the gap between germline ends came to 9 bases. CDR3 coding DNA: TGTGCCAGCAGTCGGGACTCCACAGATACGCAGTATTTT. It codes for CASSRDSTDTQYF.

This rearrangement joins TRBV5-1 to TRBJ1-2, with a possible D match to TRBD1 (5 bases). Between the trimmed V and J ends, which lost 2 bases and 14 bases, there was a span of 13 bases. Germline CDR1 SGHRS, CDR2 YFSETQ. The CDR3 length is 11 residues. The CDR3 nucleotides are TGCGCCAGCAGCTTAGGACAATCGAGAACCTTC. It codes for CASSLGQSRTF.

The genes are TRBV15 and TRBJ1-2; 8 bases align to TRBD1. Looked up from germline, CDR1 is LNHNV and CDR2 is YYDKDF (reference sequence). V shed 3 bases, J shed 6 bases, and the junction held 9 bases outside the gene matches. This CDR3 spans 15 amino acids. This CDR3 reads CATSRGAAGGDGYTF. DNA of the CDR3: TGTGCCACCAGCAGGGGTGCGGCAGGGGGCGATGGCTACACCTTC.

The chain recombines TRBV20-1 with TRBJ1-5, with TRBD1 as a possible D gene (6 bases). The length of the CDR3 is 15 residues. With 3 bases removed from V and 1 base from J, the gap between germline ends came to 13 bases. Germline V gives CDR1 DFQATT, CDR2 SNEGSKA (reference sequence). As DNA, the CDR3 is TGCAGTGCTAGTATGGGGGGCGGAAGCAATCAGCCCCAGCATTTT. The encoded protein is CSASMGGGSNQPQHF.

Written as DNA, the CDR3 is TGTGCCAGCAGCCATTCACTGAGGGCGGGGAACTATGGCTACACCTTC. This codes for CASSHSLRAGNYGYTF. The gene calls are TRBV28 and TRBJ1-2; D is uncertain. Per the germline V gene, CDR1 is MDHEN and CDR2 is SYDVKM. V lost 6 bases to trimming and J lost 2 bases, with 19 bases between them. CDR3 length: 16 amino acids.